This passage covers 2 T cell receptor beta chains from one sample sequenced in a study of OX40 agonist ivuxolimab in advanced cancers. Clones were read by immunoSEQ multiplex PCR, and TCRdb kept only the in-frame ones, dropping some. The data contain 90,000 or so clones, roughly nine tenths of them seen just once; the ten biggest clones take up 2% to 3%. Sequences were derived from CD4+ or CD8+ T cells sorted from blood, sampled in a trial of the OX40 agonist ivuxolimab. These receptor sequences come from an adult with an advanced solid tumor such as melanoma, head and neck, liver or kidney cancer.

V usage is TRBV30 and J usage is TRBJ2-2, with TRBD2 matching over 9 bases. Germline values: CDR1 GTSNPN, CDR2 SVGIG (reference sequence). The junction had 5 bases not matched to a gene; V was cut back by 8 bases and J by 1 base. This CDR3 is built from 14 residues. The CDR3 loop reads CASASGMNTGELFF. CDR3 bases: TGTGCCAGCGCTAGCGGGATGAACACCGGGGAGCTGTTTTTT.

The J gene is TRBJ1-1, the V gene TRBV13; D possibly corresponds to TRBD1 (6 bases). Per germline, CDR1 PRHDT and CDR2 FYEKMQ (reference sequence). This CDR3 has 14 amino acids. Trimming pared 1 base from V and 6 bases from J, leaving 12 bases between. The CDR3 nucleotides read TGTGCCAGCAGCTTAGACAGGGCAACCTCTGAAGCTTTCTTT. Its translation: CASSLDRATSEAFF. Combining the CDR3 with reference TRBV13 and TRBJ1-1 gives the whole variable domain AAGVIQSPRHLIKEKRETATLKCYPIPRHDTVYWYQQGPGQDPQFLISFYEKMQSDKGSIPDRFSAQQFSDYHSELNMSSLELGDSALYFCASSLDRATSEAFFGQGTRLTVV.